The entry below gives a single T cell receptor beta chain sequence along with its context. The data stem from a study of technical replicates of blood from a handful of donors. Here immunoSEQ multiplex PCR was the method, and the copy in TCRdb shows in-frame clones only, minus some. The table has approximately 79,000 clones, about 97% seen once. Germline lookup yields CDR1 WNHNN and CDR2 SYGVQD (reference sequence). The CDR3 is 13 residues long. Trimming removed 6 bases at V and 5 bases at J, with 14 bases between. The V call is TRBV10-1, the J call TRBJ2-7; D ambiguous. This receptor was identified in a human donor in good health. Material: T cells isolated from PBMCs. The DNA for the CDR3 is TGCGCCAGCAGCCACTCTCTAAGCCACGAGCAGTACTTC. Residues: CASSHSLSHEQYF.